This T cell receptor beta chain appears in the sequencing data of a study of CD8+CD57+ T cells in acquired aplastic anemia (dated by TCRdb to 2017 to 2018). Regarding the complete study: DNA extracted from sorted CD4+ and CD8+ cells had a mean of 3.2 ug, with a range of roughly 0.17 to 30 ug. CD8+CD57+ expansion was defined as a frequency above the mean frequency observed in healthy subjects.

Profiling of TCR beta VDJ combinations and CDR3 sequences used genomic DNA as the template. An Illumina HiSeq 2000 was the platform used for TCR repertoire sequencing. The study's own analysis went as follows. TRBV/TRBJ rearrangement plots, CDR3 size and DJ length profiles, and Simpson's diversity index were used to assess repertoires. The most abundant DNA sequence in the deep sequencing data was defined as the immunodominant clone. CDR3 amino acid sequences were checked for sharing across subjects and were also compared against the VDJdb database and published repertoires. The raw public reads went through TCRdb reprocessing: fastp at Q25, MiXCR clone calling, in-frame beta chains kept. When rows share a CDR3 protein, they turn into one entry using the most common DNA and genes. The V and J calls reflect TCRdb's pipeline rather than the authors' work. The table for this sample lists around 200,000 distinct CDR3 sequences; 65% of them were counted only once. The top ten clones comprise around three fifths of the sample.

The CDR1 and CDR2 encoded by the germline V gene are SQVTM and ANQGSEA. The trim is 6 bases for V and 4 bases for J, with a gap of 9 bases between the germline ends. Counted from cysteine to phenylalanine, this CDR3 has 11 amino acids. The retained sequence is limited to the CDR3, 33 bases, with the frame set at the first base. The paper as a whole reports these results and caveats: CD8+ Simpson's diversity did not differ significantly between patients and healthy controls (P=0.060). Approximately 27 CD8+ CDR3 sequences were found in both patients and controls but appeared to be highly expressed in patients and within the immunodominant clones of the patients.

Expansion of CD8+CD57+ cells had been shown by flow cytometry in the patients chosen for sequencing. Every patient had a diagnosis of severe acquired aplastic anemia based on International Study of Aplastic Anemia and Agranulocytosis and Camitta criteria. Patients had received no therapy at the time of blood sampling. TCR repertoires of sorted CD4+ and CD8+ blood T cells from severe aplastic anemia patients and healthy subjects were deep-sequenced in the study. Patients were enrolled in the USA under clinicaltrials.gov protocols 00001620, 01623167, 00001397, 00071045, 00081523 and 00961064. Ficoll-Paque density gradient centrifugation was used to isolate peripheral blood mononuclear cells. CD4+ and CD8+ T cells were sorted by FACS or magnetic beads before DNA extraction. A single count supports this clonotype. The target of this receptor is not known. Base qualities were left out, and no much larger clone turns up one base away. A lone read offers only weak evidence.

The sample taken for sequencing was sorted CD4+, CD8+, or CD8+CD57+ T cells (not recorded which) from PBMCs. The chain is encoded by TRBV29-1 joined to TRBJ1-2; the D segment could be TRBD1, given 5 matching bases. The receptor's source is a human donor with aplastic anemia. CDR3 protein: CSVTDTYGYTF. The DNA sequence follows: TGCAGCGTGACAGATACCTATGGCTACACCTTC.